Listed below are T cell receptor beta chains from one sample, sequenced in a study of blood T cell repertoires in COVID-19. The table came from immunoSEQ multiplex PCR; TCRdb's copy has only in-frame clones and leaves some out. The sample has a few hundred thousand clones; 65% to 90% are singletons. What was sequenced was peripheral blood. The receptor source for this set is a human donor in a cohort sampled during active COVID-19. Both conserved end residues are part of each CDR3. Fields, in order: J gene, D gene, V gene, clone size, CDR3 DNA, CDR3 protein. A D gene is named only where the DNA matches it firmly. Clone sizes are given selectively: once, few, many, or a class where the clone is expanded.

TRBJ2-5 TRBD1 TRBV9 - TGTGCCAGCAGCGTAGGACAGGGTCGGACTGGAGAGACCCAGTACTTC CASSVGQGRTGETQYF
TRBJ1-3 TRBD1 TRBV19 - TGTGCCAGTACCTTCGGACAGGGAGGAAACACCATATATTTT CASTFGQGGNTIYF
TRBJ2-2 - TRBV29-1 once TGCAGCGCGGGGGACACCTCGAACACCGGGGAGCTGTTTTTT CSAGDTSNTGELFF
TRBJ2-7 - TRBV2 - TGTGCCAGCAGTGGACGGGGAAGGTCGGGCGAGCAGTACTTC CASSGRGRSGEQYF
TRBJ2-1 - TRBV27 - TGTGCCAGCAGTTTAATGGGCCATGAGCAGTTCTTC CASSLMGHEQFF
TRBJ2-2 - TRBV19 - TGTGCCAGTACCCCAGCCCCTAGCAACACCGGGGAGCTGTTTTTT CASTPAPSNTGELFF
TRBJ2-4 - TRBV2 - TGTGCCAGCAGTGAAACATGGGCATCCAAAAACATTCAGTACTTC CASSETWASKNIQYF
TRBJ2-7 - TRBV12-5 - TGTGCTAGTGGTCCCTACCGGGTACCCTACGAGCAGTACTTC CASGPYRVPYEQYF
TRBJ2-7 TRBD1 TRBV3-1/TRBV3-2 few TGTGCCAGCAGCCGCGGACAGGGTACGGGCGAGCAGTACTTC CASSRGQGTGEQYF
TRBJ1-2 - TRBV6-6 many TGTGCCAGCAGTTACTCAGGGAGTCCTGGCTACACCTTC CASSYSGSPGYTF
TRBJ2-1 TRBD2 TRBV24-1 few TGTGCCACCAGTGATTTTAAGGCGGGGGGATTGGGTGAGCAGTTCTTC CATSDFKAGGLGEQFF
TRBJ2-3 - TRBV29-1 - TGCAGCGTTGAGGAGGGGTCCCAAAGACGGGATACGCAGTATTTT CSVEEGSQRRDTQYF
TRBJ1-4 - TRBV29-1 few TGCAGCGTTGCTCCAGATGGGCTCGAAAAACTGTTTTTT CSVAPDGLEKLFF
TRBJ1-2 TRBD1 TRBV5-5 - TGTGCCAGCAGCTTGACCGGGACAGGGGCTAACTATGGCTACACCTTC CASSLTGTGANYGYTF
TRBJ1-1 - TRBV6-5 - TGTGCCAGCACCAGGCATGTGGCAGCTGAAGCTTTCTTT CASTRHVAAEAFF
TRBJ1-3 - TRBV5-1 - TGCGCCAGCAGTCAAGGGGTGCCGGGAAACACCATATATTTT CASSQGVPGNTIYF
TRBJ2-2 TRBD1 TRBV7-9 - TGTGCCAGCAGCTTAGCTCCAGGGGGCCTTACCGGGGAGCTGTTTTTT CASSLAPGGLTGELFF
TRBJ2-7 TRBD1 TRBV29-1 - TGCAGCGTTGAAGATTTGGGGTCGGGACAGGGGGCTTACGAGCAGTACTTC CSVEDLGSGQGAYEQYF
TRBJ1-5 - TRBV19 once TGTGCCAGTAGTATCAGGGCCGGCAATCAGCCCCAGCATTTT CASSIRAGNQPQHF
TRBJ1-2 TRBD1 TRBV29-1 - TGCAGCGTCACCCCGACAGGGATTAACTATGGCTACACCTTC CSVTPTGINYGYTF
TRBJ2-5 - TRBV11-3 once TGTGCCAGCAGCTTAGAAGGGGAAGAGACCCAGTACTTC CASSLEGEETQYF
TRBJ1-6 - TRBV11-3 - TGTGCCAGCAGCTTAGATTTGGAGTGGTGTAATTCACCCCTCCACTTT CASSLDLEWCNSPLHF
TRBJ2-5 TRBD1 TRBV11-2 - TGTGCCAGCAGCTTAGGAGACAGGGATTCGGAGACCCAGTACTTC CASSLGDRDSETQYF
TRBJ1-6 TRBD1 TRBV18 - TGTGCCAGCTCATGGACAGGGCTAAGTAATGGTTCACCCCTCCACTTT CASSWTGLSNGSPLHF
TRBJ1-2 TRBD1 TRBV4-2 - TGTGCCAGCAGCCAGCTAAGGACAGGACAACCCTATGGCTACACCTTC CASSQLRTGQPYGYTF
TRBJ2-1 - TRBV15 - TGTGCCACCAGCAGGGGAGCCTACAATGAGCAGTTCTTC CATSRGAYNEQFF
TRBJ1-2 - TRBV10-3 - TGTGCCATCAGTGAGTTGTTAGATCCTATCTATGGCTACACCTTC CAISELLDPIYGYTF
TRBJ1-2 TRBD1 TRBV19 - TGTGCCAGTAGTAGACAGGGGCAGAGGTATGGCTACACCTTC CASSRQGQRYGYTF
TRBJ1-3 - TRBV6-6 - TGTGCCAGCAGCCCCGGGGGTGGAAACACCATATATTTT CASSPGGGNTIYF
TRBJ2-1 - TRBV2 few TGTGCCAGCAAATTAGGGGCGAGTAATGAGCAGTTCTTC CASKLGASNEQFF
TRBJ1-3 - TRBV6-5 - TGTGCCAGCAGTTACTCGAGCCCGAACTCTGGAAACACCATATATTTT CASSYSSPNSGNTIYF
TRBJ2-1 - TRBV10-2 - TGCGCCAGCAGCGCACTTACAGGTAGCCCCTACAATGAGCAGTTCTTC CASSALTGSPYNEQFF
TRBJ1-4 - TRBV29-1 - TGCAGCGTTCGAATCGGGACAACTAATGAAAAACTGTTTTTT CSVRIGTTNEKLFF
TRBJ2-7 - TRBV12-3/TRBV12-4 - TGTGCCAGCAGTTTGACTAGGTCCTACGAGCAGTACTTC CASSLTRSYEQYF
TRBJ2-5 TRBD2 TRBV18 - TGTGCCAGCTCACGGACTAGCGGGTATGGGACACAAGAGACCCAGTACTTC CASSRTSGYGTQETQYF
TRBJ1-6 - TRBV7-3 - TGTGCCAGCAGCTTAAGTGGGGGGATGGGTTCACCCCTCCACTTT CASSLSGGMGSPLHF
TRBJ2-5 TRBD1 TRBV5-4 - TGTGCCAGCAGCTCGGGACAGTATGTGAAGACCCAGTACTTC CASSSGQYVKTQYF
TRBJ1-2 TRBD1 TRBV2 - TGTGCCAGCAGCAAAGGAGAGGACAGGGGGCGTTCGGGTCGTAGCTATGGCTACACCTTC CASSKGEDRGRSGRSYGYTF
TRBJ1-4 TRBD1 TRBV6-5 - TGTGCCAGCGGACAGACAGGGGGAGCAGAAAAACTGTTTTTT CASGQTGGAEKLFF
TRBJ1-1 - TRBV20-1 few TGCAGTGCCGCAGGGAACACTGAAGCTTTCTTT CSAAGNTEAFF
TRBJ1-5 TRBD1 TRBV18 - TGTGCCAGCTCATTCGACAGGGCCAGCCCCCAGCATTTT CASSFDRASPQHF
TRBJ1-5 - TRBV6-1 once TGTGTCAGCAGTGAAGTTCTGGGAGATAGCAATCAGCCCCAGCATTTT CVSSEVLGDSNQPQHF
TRBJ1-2 - TRBV30 - TGTGCCTGGAGTGCCGGGGGTTTTTACTATGGCTACACCTTC CAWSAGGFYYGYTF
TRBJ1-1 TRBD1 TRBV11-3 - TGTGCCAGCAGCCCGACAGGGCCCACTGAAGCTTTCTTT CASSPTGPTEAFF
TRBJ2-6 TRBD2 TRBV19 - TGTGCCAGTAGTACCTCCCCCCGACTGACTAGCTCACTCTCTGGGGCCAACGTCCTGACTTTC CASSTSPRLTSSLSGANVLTF
TRBJ1-2 - TRBV7-9 - TGTGCCAGCAGCAGTGAGGGCATGGGGTCTGGCTACACCTTC CASSSEGMGSGYTF
TRBJ1-2 TRBD1 TRBV6-1 - TGTGCCAGCAGTGACCGGACAGGGTTGACCTTCTATGGCTACACCTTC CASSDRTGLTFYGYTF
TRBJ2-1 TRBD2 TRBV19 - TGTGCCAGTAGAGGAAAACTAGCGGGGGGGTTCAATGAGCAGTTCTTC CASRGKLAGGFNEQFF
TRBJ1-2 - TRBV7-2 - TGTGCCAGCAGCTTTGGAGACAGACCCAACTATGGCTACACCTTC CASSFGDRPNYGYTF
TRBJ1-1 TRBD1 TRBV5-1 - TGCGCCAGCAGCTTGGGGGACAGGCCCATGAACACTGAAGCTTTCTTT CASSLGDRPMNTEAFF
TRBJ1-6 - TRBV27 - TGTGCCAGCAGTTTCGCGGGCGATTCACCCCTCCACTTT CASSFAGDSPLHF
TRBJ2-2 TRBD2 TRBV24-1 - TGTGCCACCTCCTCGGGGGGATACACCGGGGAGCTGTTTTTT CATSSGGYTGELFF
TRBJ1-2 - TRBV3-1/TRBV3-2 - TGTGCCAGCAGCCACATGGGGGCCCAAGGGAATGGCTACACCTTC CASSHMGAQGNGYTF
TRBJ1-4 - TRBV2 - TGTGCCAGCAGTGAAGGCCTGGCGAGGGAAAAACTGTTTTTT CASSEGLAREKLFF
TRBJ2-2 - TRBV9 - TGTGCCAGCAGCGGGCAGGTGGAGGTTGGAGGGGAGCTGTTTTTT CASSGQVEVGGELFF
TRBJ2-7 TRBD2 TRBV29-1 - TGCAGCGTTGGCTTAGCACTAGCGGGCGAGCAGTACTTC CSVGLALAGEQYF
TRBJ1-5 - TRBV10-3 - TGTGCCATCAGTGTAAATAGCAATCAGCCCCAGCATTTT CAISVNSNQPQHF
TRBJ1-1 - TRBV10-3 - TGTGCCATCAGCCAGGGAGGGACTGAAGCTTTCTTT CAISQGGTEAFF
TRBJ2-6 - TRBV3-1/TRBV3-2 - TGTGCCAGCAGCCAGATGTCGGGTCTTACCTCTGGGGCCAACGTCCTGACTTTC CASSQMSGLTSGANVLTF